Listed below are T cell receptor beta chains from one sample, sequenced in a study of T cell responses to AZD1222 COVID-19 vaccine. Assay used: immunoSEQ multiplex PCR; TCRdb lists only in-frame clones, some missing. The sample records almost 55,000 clones, about 86% being singletons. This specimen was peripheral blood, taken on day 0 of AZD1222 vaccination. These receptors came from an adult in good health. Both conserved end residues are part of each CDR3. The order of the fields is V gene, J gene, D gene, clone size, CDR3 DNA, CDR3 protein. The D gene is left open where the match is weak. Some rows mark clone size as missing; the rest say once, few, many or name a class of expanded clone.

V: TRBV6-5
J: TRBJ1-1
D: .
size: .
DNA: TGTGCCAGCAGTTACAGTGTGAAATCGAACACTGAAGCTTTCTTT
CDR3: CASSYSVKSNTEAFF

V: TRBV18
J: TRBJ2-5
D: .
size: once
DNA: TGTGCCAGCTCACGAGGACGGCAAGAGACCCAGTACTTC
CDR3: CASSRGRQETQYF

V: TRBV6-5
J: TRBJ1-5
D: .
size: few
DNA: TGTGCCAGCAGGCAGGGTAGTAGCAATCAGCCCCAGCATTTT
CDR3: CASRQGSSNQPQHF

V: TRBV18
J: TRBJ2-1
D: .
size: few
DNA: TGTGCCAGCTCACCAGTACTATACAATGAGCAGTTCTTC
CDR3: CASSPVLYNEQFF

V: TRBV19
J: TRBJ2-5
D: TRBD2
size: .
DNA: TGTGCCAGTAGTATAGAATACGGGGGGATCTGGGAGACCCAGTACTTC
CDR3: CASSIEYGGIWETQYF

V: TRBV5-4
J: TRBJ2-1
D: .
size: .
DNA: TGTGCCAGCAGCTTGCCAGGGGTGTTTCGGAATGAGCAGTTCTTC
CDR3: CASSLPGVFRNEQFF

V: TRBV2
J: TRBJ1-5
D: .
size: .
DNA: TGTGCCAGCCATGGAGCAGGGTGGGATCAGCCCCAGCATTTT
CDR3: CASHGAGWDQPQHF

V: TRBV7-6
J: TRBJ2-2
D: TRBD1
size: few
DNA: TGTGCCAGCAGCCGGGACAGGAGCTCGAACACCGGGGAGCTGTTTTTT
CDR3: CASSRDRSSNTGELFF

V: TRBV5-4
J: TRBJ2-3
D: TRBD2
size: .
DNA: TGTGCCAGCAGCCCGAACATACTAGCGGCAGGGGATACGCAGTATTTT
CDR3: CASSPNILAAGDTQYF

V: TRBV2
J: TRBJ2-5
D: TRBD1
size: .
DNA: TGTGCCAGCCTTAAACAGGGGGCGAGTGGGGAGACCCAGTACTTC
CDR3: CASLKQGASGETQYF

V: TRBV21-1
J: TRBJ1-1
D: .
size: .
DNA: TGTGCCAGCAGCAAAAGGGCCTCTTTGGAGGCTTTCTTT
CDR3: CASSKRASLEAFF

V: TRBV24-1
J: TRBJ1-1
D: TRBD1
size: .
DNA: TGTGCCACCAGTGATCCGAGACAGGGGCCGCAGATGAACACTGAAGCTTTCTTT
CDR3: CATSDPRQGPQMNTEAFF

V: TRBV10-3
J: TRBJ2-1
D: TRBD1
size: .
DNA: TGTGCCATCAGCCGACAGGGGGCGAGCTACAATGAGCAGTTCTTC
CDR3: CAISRQGASYNEQFF

V: TRBV30
J: TRBJ1-2
D: TRBD1
size: .
DNA: TGTGCCTGGAACCGGGACAGGCCCTATGGCTACACCTTC
CDR3: CAWNRDRPYGYTF

V: TRBV5-4
J: TRBJ1-1
D: TRBD1
size: .
DNA: TGTGCCAGCAGCCCCGGGGGTAGGGGGCGAACTGAAGCTTTCTTT
CDR3: CASSPGGRGRTEAFF

V: TRBV4-2
J: TRBJ2-5
D: TRBD2
size: .
DNA: TGTGCCAGCAGCCAAGTGTCGGCTAGCGGGAGTCTGGGCCAAGAGACCCAGTACTTC
CDR3: CASSQVSASGSLGQETQYF

V: TRBV19
J: TRBJ1-3
D: TRBD1
size: .
DNA: TGTGCCAGTAGATCGGGGGACAGGGGAACCATATATTTT
CDR3: CASRSGDRGTIYF

V: TRBV28
J: TRBJ1-2
D: TRBD1
size: .
DNA: TGTGCCAGCAGTTCGGGGACAGCTAACTATGGCTACACCTTC
CDR3: CASSSGTANYGYTF

V: TRBV19
J: TRBJ2-1
D: .
size: .
DNA: TGTGCCAGTAGTATAGGGGCAGGGAATGAGCAGTTCTTC
CDR3: CASSIGAGNEQFF

V: TRBV5-1
J: TRBJ2-1
D: TRBD2
size: once
DNA: TGCGCCAGCAGCTTGGTTTCTAGCGGGAGTCATGAGCAGTTCTTC
CDR3: CASSLVSSGSHEQFF

V: TRBV11-3
J: TRBJ2-1
D: .
size: .
DNA: TGTGCCAGCAGCCCGGACAGTCACAATGAGCAGTTCTTC
CDR3: CASSPDSHNEQFF

V: TRBV18
J: TRBJ2-1
D: TRBD1
size: .
DNA: TGTGCCAGCACGAGGGACAGCGGCTCCTACAATGAGCAGTTCTTC
CDR3: CASTRDSGSYNEQFF

V: TRBV7-6
J: TRBJ1-3
D: .
size: once
DNA: TGTGCCAGCAGCCATCCTCGGGGGAACTCTGGAAACACCATATATTTT
CDR3: CASSHPRGNSGNTIYF

V: TRBV4-2
J: TRBJ1-2
D: .
size: .
DNA: TGTGCCAGCAGCCATCCCGACAGGCACTATGGCTACACCTTC
CDR3: CASSHPDRHYGYTF

V: TRBV28
J: TRBJ2-2
D: TRBD1
size: .
DNA: TGTGCCAGCAGTTCACCCCTTGGGGGGACAGGGGTAGGGGTTGTGGAGCTGTTTTTT
CDR3: CASSSPLGGTGVGVVELFF

V: TRBV19
J: TRBJ2-5
D: .
size: .
DNA: TGTGCCAGCTCCATGGAACTGAGGTACCAAGAGACCCAGTACTTC
CDR3: CASSMELRYQETQYF

V: TRBV7-6
J: TRBJ2-2
D: .
size: .
DNA: TGTGCCAGCAGCCCCCGAGTGGGGGCGGGCGGGGAGCTGTTTTTT
CDR3: CASSPRVGAGGELFF

V: TRBV30
J: TRBJ2-1
D: TRBD2
size: .
DNA: TGTGCCTGGAGTGGACTAGCGGGAGGGCCGGGCAATGAGCAGTTCTTC
CDR3: CAWSGLAGGPGNEQFF

V: TRBV7-9
J: TRBJ1-3
D: .
size: .
DNA: TGTGCCAGCAGCTTGCAGGGAGTAAGCTCTGGAAACACCATATATTTT
CDR3: CASSLQGVSSGNTIYF

V: TRBV19
J: TRBJ1-1
D: .
size: .
DNA: TGTGCCAGTAGTAACGAACGACGGAGTGAAGCTTTCTTT
CDR3: CASSNERRSEAFF

V: TRBV5-6
J: TRBJ2-2
D: .
size: once
DNA: TGTGCCAGCAGTGGGTCTTACACCGGGGAGCTGTTTTTT
CDR3: CASSGSYTGELFF

V: TRBV4-2
J: TRBJ1-4
D: TRBD1
size: .
DNA: TGTGCCAGCAGCCGGACAGGGGATGAAAAACTGTTTTTT
CDR3: CASSRTGDEKLFF

V: TRBV29-1
J: TRBJ1-4
D: TRBD1
size: .
DNA: TGCAGCGTCCAGGGGGTACCCGACTCTTCAAATGAAAAACTGTTTTTT
CDR3: CSVQGVPDSSNEKLFF

V: TRBV19
J: TRBJ2-6
D: .
size: .
DNA: TGTGCCAGTAGTCCTAGGGGCAGCTCTGGGGCCAACGTCCTGACTTTC
CDR3: CASSPRGSSGANVLTF

V: TRBV5-1
J: TRBJ2-5
D: TRBD2
size: .
DNA: TGCGCCAGCAGCCCGAGACTAGCGGGTTCCCAAGAGACCCAGTACTTC
CDR3: CASSPRLAGSQETQYF

V: TRBV6-4
J: TRBJ2-1
D: TRBD1
size: .
DNA: TGTGCCAGCAGGGCTCGGGACAGGGGCCAGCAGTTCTTC
CDR3: CASRARDRGQQFF

V: TRBV7-2
J: TRBJ2-1
D: TRBD1
size: .
DNA: TGTGCCAGCAGCCAGGGACAGGGAATGCGCAATGAGCAGTTCTTC
CDR3: CASSQGQGMRNEQFF

V: TRBV4-2
J: TRBJ1-2
D: .
size: .
DNA: TGTGCCAGCAGCCCCTCGGGAGGTAATGACGGTGGCTACACCTTC
CDR3: CASSPSGGNDGGYTF

V: TRBV5-1
J: TRBJ1-1
D: .
size: .
DNA: TGCGCCAGCAGCTCACGAGGTGGTGGGGGAGACACTGAAGCTTTCTTT
CDR3: CASSSRGGGGDTEAFF

V: TRBV6-1
J: TRBJ2-5
D: .
size: .
DNA: TGTGCCAGCAGTGAAGCGCCAGGGCTACAAGAGACCCAGTACTTC
CDR3: CASSEAPGLQETQYF

V: TRBV30
J: TRBJ1-5
D: .
size: .
DNA: TGTGCCTGGAGGGGGGAGGGAAGCAATCAGCCCCAGCATTTT
CDR3: CAWRGEGSNQPQHF

V: TRBV9
J: TRBJ1-1
D: TRBD1
size: .
DNA: TGTGCCAGCAGCGTTCTCGACAGGGGGCCTACTGAAGCTTTCTTT
CDR3: CASSVLDRGPTEAFF

V: TRBV28
J: TRBJ2-7
D: .
size: once
DNA: TGTGCCAGCAGTCCCCCAACAGGGAACCACGAGCAGTACTTC
CDR3: CASSPPTGNHEQYF

V: TRBV5-5
J: TRBJ1-2
D: .
size: .
DNA: TGTGCCAGCAGCCCTTACGGGCGCGGAAACTATGGCTACACCTTC
CDR3: CASSPYGRGNYGYTF

V: TRBV28
J: TRBJ2-1
D: TRBD2
size: .
DNA: TGTGCCAGCAGAGCGCCTGGGGCAGGGACTAGCGTTGGGTCCTACAATGAGCAGTTCTTC
CDR3: CASRAPGAGTSVGSYNEQFF

V: TRBV7-9
J: TRBJ1-1
D: .
size: .
DNA: TGTGCCAGCAGCTTAGCTCTCACGAACACTGAAGCTTTCTTT
CDR3: CASSLALTNTEAFF

V: TRBV11-3
J: TRBJ2-2
D: TRBD1
size: .
DNA: TGTGCCAGCAGCCCCCGGACAGGGGGCGGGGAGCTGTTTTTT
CDR3: CASSPRTGGGELFF

V: TRBV25-1
J: TRBJ2-7
D: .
size: .
DNA: TGTGCCAGCGGGTTCTCCTACGAGCAGTACTTC
CDR3: CASGFSYEQYF

V: TRBV9
J: TRBJ2-2
D: .
size: once
DNA: TGTGCCAGCAGCGGGCTAACCCTCACCGGGGAGCTGTTTTTT
CDR3: CASSGLTLTGELFF

V: TRBV4-2
J: TRBJ2-3
D: TRBD2
size: .
DNA: TGTGCCAGCAGCCAACGGACTAGCGGGGGAGGAGATACGCAGTATTTT
CDR3: CASSQRTSGGGDTQYF

V: TRBV19
J: TRBJ1-5
D: .
size: .
DNA: TGTGCCAGCAGCAGTGGGGGCAATCAGCCCCAGCATTTT
CDR3: CASSSGGNQPQHF

V: TRBV7-2
J: TRBJ2-3
D: TRBD2
size: once
DNA: TGTGCCAGCAGCCTAGGGACTAGACGTTTGCGGTCTAGCACAGATACGCAGTATTTT
CDR3: CASSLGTRRLRSSTDTQYF

V: TRBV25-1
J: TRBJ1-2
D: TRBD1
size: .
DNA: TGTGCCAGCAGTGGCCAGGGGGCTTACTATGGCTACACCTTC
CDR3: CASSGQGAYYGYTF

V: TRBV19
J: TRBJ1-1
D: .
size: .
DNA: TGTGCCAGTAGTATAGATAGACATCCGAACACTGAAGCTTTCTTT
CDR3: CASSIDRHPNTEAFF

V: TRBV6-5
J: TRBJ2-5
D: TRBD2
size: .
DNA: TGTGCCAGCACTCCCGGGGGGGTCAGGGAGACCCAGTACTTC
CDR3: CASTPGGVRETQYF